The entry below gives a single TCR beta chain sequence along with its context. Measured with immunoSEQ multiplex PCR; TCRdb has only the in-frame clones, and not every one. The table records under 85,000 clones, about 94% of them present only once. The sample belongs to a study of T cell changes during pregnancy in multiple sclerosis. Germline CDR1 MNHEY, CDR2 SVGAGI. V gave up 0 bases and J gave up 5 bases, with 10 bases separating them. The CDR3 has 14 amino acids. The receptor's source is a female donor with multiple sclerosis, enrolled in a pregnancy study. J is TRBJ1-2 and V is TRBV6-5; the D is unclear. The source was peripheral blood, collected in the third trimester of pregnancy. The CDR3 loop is CASSYSRRDYGYTF. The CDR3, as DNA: TGTGCCAGCAGTTACTCGAGAAGAGATTATGGCTACACCTTC.